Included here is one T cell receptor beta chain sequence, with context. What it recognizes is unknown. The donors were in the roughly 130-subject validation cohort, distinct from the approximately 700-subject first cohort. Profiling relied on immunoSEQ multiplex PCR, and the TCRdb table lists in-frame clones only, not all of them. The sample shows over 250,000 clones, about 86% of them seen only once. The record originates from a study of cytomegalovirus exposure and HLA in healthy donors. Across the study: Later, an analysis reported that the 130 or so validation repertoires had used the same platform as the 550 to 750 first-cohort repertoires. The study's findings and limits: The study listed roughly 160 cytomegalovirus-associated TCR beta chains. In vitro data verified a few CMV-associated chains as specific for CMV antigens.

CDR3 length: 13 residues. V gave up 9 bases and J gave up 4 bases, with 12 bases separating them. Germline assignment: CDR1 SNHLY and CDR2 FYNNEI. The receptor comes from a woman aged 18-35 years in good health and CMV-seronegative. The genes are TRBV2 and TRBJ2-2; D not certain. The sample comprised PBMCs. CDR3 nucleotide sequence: TGTGCCAGTTACGACTCGGGCACCGGGGAGCTGTTTTTT. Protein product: CASYDSGTGELFF.